This entry lists 6 T cell receptor beta chains sequenced from one sample in a study of T cell responses to AZD1222 COVID-19 vaccine. Clones were sequenced by immunoSEQ multiplex PCR, and TCRdb holds only the in-frame ones, with some missing. The sample has 80,000 to 100,000 clones, 80% to 90% seen once. The source material was peripheral blood, sampled 28 days after the second AZD1222 dose. The receptors stem from an adult who received the AZD1222 COVID-19 vaccine.

Comment on this clone: Its ends do not fully match the called genes, so a read error is possible. The chain recombines TRBV11-3 with TRBJ2-5; TRBD2 is a possible D gene (6 bases). The germline V gene encodes CDR1 SGHNT and CDR2 YENEEA. The CDR3 length is 14 residues. The CDR3 loop is CASSTRDFQETQYF. DNA of the CDR3: TGTGCCAGCAGCACCCGGGACTTCCAAGAAACCCAGTACTTC.

The V gene is TRBV2, the J gene TRBJ1-2, with D unresolved. CDR3 length: 11 amino acids. CDR1 is SNHLY, CDR2 FYNNEI, per germline. V gave up 5 bases and J gave up 7 bases, with 8 bases separating them. The CDR3 DNA follows: TGTGCCAGCAGTCCGATCTCTGGCTACACCTTC. It encodes CASSPISGYTF.

The chain links TRBV6-5 to TRBJ2-1; 9 bases map to TRBD2. Per germline, CDR1 MNHEY and CDR2 SVGAGI. The CDR3 extends over 14 amino acids. With V trimmed by 6 bases and J by 5 bases, 5 bases remained unmatched. The DNA for the CDR3 is TGTGCCAGCAGCAGGACTAGCGCAAACAATGAGCAGTTCTTC. Translated: CASSRTSANNEQFF.

This clone was recorded only once. The genes are TRBV5-1 and TRBJ1-1; D not resolved. From germline, CDR1 is SGHRS and CDR2 YFSETQ. Trimming pared 7 bases from V and 3 bases from J, leaving 16 bases between. The CDR3 contains 14 residues. The CDR3 DNA reads TGCGCCAGCCCCCAACGAGTGGGTCACACTGAAGCTTTCTTT. Translated, it gives CASPQRVGHTEAFF.

The chain carries TRBV5-6 and TRBJ2-5; 8 bases map to TRBD1. V trimming: 2 bases; J trimming: 5 bases; junction bases outside the gene matches: 8. The CDR3 length is 15 residues. Germline V gives CDR1 SGHDT, CDR2 YYEEEE. CDR3 sequence reads: CASSFLQGAGETQYF. CDR3 sequence (DNA): TGTGCCAGCAGCTTTTTGCAGGGGGCAGGGGAGACCCAGTACTTC.

The chain is built from TRBV5-1 and TRBJ1-1; the match to TRBD1 covers 7 bases. The CDR3 has 17 residues. CDR1 and CDR2 from the germline V gene are SGHRS and YFSETQ. V lost 2 bases to trimming and J lost 3 bases; unmatched junction nucleotides: 13. The CDR3 DNA sequence: TGCGCCAGCAGCTTCGCCGAAGACAGGGCTCAGGACACTGAAGCTTTCTTT. Its protein product is CASSFAEDRAQDTEAFF.